The 28 T cell receptor beta chains below come from one sample, sequenced in a study of early T cells in non-severe SARS-CoV-2 infection. TCRdb independently ran MiXCR on the 5' RACE reads; one entry per CDR3 protein. The table shows about 55,000 distinct CDR3 sequences, with 5.5% to 8.5% occurring only once. The sample here was whole blood, taken at baseline. The receptors were sampled from an adult who was a healthcare worker with PCR-confirmed SARS-CoV-2 infection or an uninfected control (not recorded which).

This clonotype appeared a few times. The chain employs TRBV6-1 and TRBJ1-1; D uncertain. The CDR3 covers 12 residues. Between the trimmed V and J ends, which lost 5 bases and 3 bases, there was a span of 7 bases. Germline V CDR1 and CDR2: MNHNS, SASEGT. Here the CDR3 reads CASSFHYTEAFF. CDR3 nucleotides: TGTGCCAGCAGTTTTCATTACACTGAAGCTTTCTTT.

This clonotype turned up a few times. The rearrangement links TRBV7-2 to TRBJ2-3; D call uncertain. This CDR3 has 12 amino acids. CDR1 and CDR2 (germline): SGHTA, FQGNSA. The germline V and J ends were trimmed by 1 base and 9 bases, with 8 bases remaining between them. CDR3: CASSLDIDTQYF. CDR3 sequence (DNA): TGTGCCAGCAGCTTAGACATCGACACGCAGTATTTT. Based on the CDR3 plus reference TRBV7-2 and TRBJ2-3, the full variable domain is GAGVSQSPSNKVTEKGKDVELRCDPISGHTALYWYRQSLGQGLEFLIYFQGNSAPDKSGLPSDRFSAERTGGSVSTLTIQRTQQEDSAVYLCASSLDIDTQYFGPGTRLTVL.

The rearrangement joins TRBV3-1 to TRBJ1-6; 7 bases are shared with TRBD1. From germline, CDR1 is LGHDT and CDR2 YNNKEL (reference sequence). V trimming: 4 bases; J trimming: 16 bases; junction bases outside the gene matches: 16. This CDR3 has 15 residues. CDR3 DNA sequence: TGTGCCAGCAGCCCGCTATCCGGACAGTCGGGACAGCTCCACTTT. Protein product: CASSPLSGQSGQLHF.

This clonotype was counted ten times or more. The chain couples TRBV12-3 or TRBV12-4 to TRBJ2-1; D assignment may be TRBD1 or TRBD2 (5 bases each). The CDR3 extends over 15 amino acids. Between the trimmed V and J ends, which lost 6 bases and 0 bases, there was a span of 12 bases. The CDR3 sequence: CASSGALSSYNEQFF. In nucleotides, the CDR3 is TGTGCCAGCAGCGGGGCCCTTTCCTCCTACAATGAGCAGTTCTTC.

The rearrangement uses TRBV29-1 and TRBJ2-2, with D possibly being TRBD1 (6 bases). V was cut by 0 bases and J by 4 bases, with 15 bases left in between. Germline CDR1 SQVTM, CDR2 ANQGSEA. CDR3 length equals 16 residues. DNA for the CDR3: TGCAGCGTTGAAGATGCGTTTCAGGGGAGCACCGGGGAGCTGTTTTTT. Protein product: CSVEDAFQGSTGELFF.

The chain recombines TRBV28 with TRBJ1-2, with D perhaps matching TRBD1 (5 bases). Per the germline V gene, CDR1 is MDHEN and CDR2 is SYDVKM. The V end was cut by 5 bases, the J end by 4 bases, with 17 bases between. This CDR3 contains 15 residues. This CDR3 is CASSPPAQGSYGYTF. The CDR3, as DNA: TGTGCCAGCAGTCCCCCGGCCCAGGGCAGCTATGGCTACACCTTC.

This clonotype was seen repeatedly, ten times or more. The gene calls are TRBV19 and TRBJ2-1, with D possibly TRBD1 on 6 matching bases. V was pared by 1 base and J by 7 bases, with 17 bases between. The CDR3 length is 16 residues. The germline V gene encodes CDR1 LNHDA and CDR2 SQIVND (reference sequence). CDR3 DNA: TGTGCCAGTAGTATAGTAGGGGGTCAGGGGTTGAATGAGCAGTTCTTC. Protein: CASSIVGGQGLNEQFF.

This clonotype was detected many times. The J gene is TRBJ1-1, the V gene TRBV2; D is ambiguous. The CDR3 totals 15 residues. Trimming left V 4 bases short and J 1 base short, with 13 bases between. The germline gives CDR1 SNHLY, CDR2 FYNNEI. Written as DNA, the CDR3 is TGTGCCAGCAGTGTACACCATAGAGGGAACACTGAAGCTTTCTTT. Translation: CASSVHHRGNTEAFF.

The chain recombines TRBV6-2 or TRBV6-3 with TRBJ2-1; D possibly corresponds to TRBD2 (6 bases). The ends were cut back, 2 bases at V and 7 bases at J, with 9 bases in the middle. The germline V gene has CDR1 MNHEY and CDR2 SVGEGT. The CDR3 sequence is 13 residues long. The CDR3 DNA is TGTGCCAGCAGTTACGGGACTCCTAATGAGCAGTTCTTC. Translation gives CASSYGTPNEQFF.

This clonotype was seen a few times. This chain uses TRBV29-1 with TRBJ1-2; possible D gene TRBD1, 6 bases. Looked up from germline, CDR1 is SQVTM and CDR2 is ANQGSEA. Trimming stripped 3 bases from V and 6 bases from J, with 11 bases between. This CDR3 region has 12 residues. CDR3 coding DNA: TGCAGCGTTGAGGGGGGGCACAATGGCTACACCTTC. This encodes CSVEGGHNGYTF.

This clonotype was counted many times. The V call is TRBV4-2, the J call TRBJ1-1; D call uncertain. Germline V gene sequence: CDR1 LGHNA, CDR2 YNFKEQ. V was pared by 1 base and J by 0 bases, with 9 bases between. The CDR3 runs 15 residues. The CDR3 reads CASSQVQTVNTEAFF. The CDR3 nucleotides read TGTGCCAGCAGCCAAGTTCAAACGGTGAACACTGAAGCTTTCTTT.

The sample holds many counts of this clonotype. J is TRBJ2-7 and V is TRBV5-6; 10 bases are shared with TRBD1. Trimming cost V 3 bases and J 2 bases; bases outside gene matches: 5. This CDR3 is built from 15 residues. Looked up from germline, CDR1 is SGHDT and CDR2 is YYEEEE. CDR3: CASSSWGTGAYEQYF. CDR3 nucleotides: TGTGCCAGCAGCTCATGGGGGACAGGGGCCTACGAGCAGTACTTC.

This clonotype was counted only a few times. V usage is TRBV3-1 and J usage is TRBJ2-2; no clear D gene. Germline V gene data show CDR1 as LGHDT and CDR2 as YNNKEL (reference sequence). V was shortened by 3 bases and J by 5 bases, with 4 bases between the two germline ends. There are 12 residues in the CDR3. This CDR3 reads CASSHWTGELFF. Written as DNA, the CDR3 is TGTGCCAGCAGCCATTGGACCGGGGAGCTGTTTTTT. The whole variable domain, filled in from reference TRBV3-1 and TRBJ2-2, reads DTAVSQTPKYLVTQMGNDKSIKCEQNLGHDTMYWYKQDSKKFLKIMFSYNNKELIINETVPNRFSPKSPDKAHLNLHINSLELGDSAVYFCASSHWTGELFFGEGSRLTVL.

This clonotype showed up just a few times. The chain carries TRBV29-1 and TRBJ2-5; TRBD1 aligns across 7 bases. J was trimmed by 3 bases and V by 6 bases; bases with no gene match: 10. The CDR3 is 14 amino acids. Germline CDR1 is SQVTM and CDR2 is ANQGSEA. As DNA, the CDR3 is TGCAGCGTCCTAGGTGTAGGGGGCAAAGAGACCCAGTACTTC. Residues: CSVLGVGGKETQYF.

There are a few counts of this clonotype. The rearrangement joins TRBV27 to TRBJ1-6; D remains ambiguous. Trimming pared 6 bases from V and 8 bases from J, leaving 17 bases between. The V gene's germline CDR1 is MNHEY and CDR2 SMNVEV (reference sequence). This CDR3 spans 15 amino acids. The CDR3 DNA reads TGTGCCAGCAGCTCTGAGGGTCGGAGACATTCACCCCTCCACTTT. The encoded protein is CASSSEGRRHSPLHF.

In its sample, this clonotype was seen a few times. The chain uses TRBV2 and TRBJ2-1; D is tentatively TRBD1 or TRBD2 (5 bases each). This CDR3 contains 13 residues. V shed 8 bases and J shed 4 bases, with 12 bases lying between them. Germline V lookup: CDR1 SNHLY, CDR2 FYNNEI. The CDR3: CASGASRYNEQFF. CDR3 nucleotides: TGTGCCAGCGGGGCTAGCCGATACAATGAGCAGTTCTTC.

V is TRBV5-4 and J is TRBJ1-2; maybe TRBD1 (5 bases). CDR1 is SGHNT, CDR2 YYREEE, per germline (reference sequence). Trimming stripped 6 bases from V and 6 bases from J, with 18 bases between. The CDR3 runs to 14 residues. The CDR3 DNA reads TGTGCCAGCACCCGTGGCTGGGGCGCGGATGGCTACACCTTC. Translation: CASTRGWGADGYTF.

This chain uses TRBV19 with TRBJ2-3; no definite D call. The CDR3 covers 12 residues. The germline V gene has CDR1 LNHDA and CDR2 SQIVND (reference sequence). V was clipped by 5 bases and J by 6 bases, with 9 bases between them. Here the CDR3 reads CASSVHLDTQYF. For the CDR3, the DNA is TGTGCCAGTAGTGTTCACTTGGATACGCAGTATTTT.

This chain uses TRBV7-9 with TRBJ2-7; D not resolved. The length of the CDR3 is 14 residues. The germline V gene has CDR1 SEHNR and CDR2 FQNEAQ (reference sequence). Trimming removed 5 bases from V and 1 base from J, with 12 bases in between. The CDR3 here is CASSPSRPSYEQYF. The CDR3 nucleotides are TGTGCCAGCAGCCCCAGCCGGCCTTCCTACGAGCAGTACTTC.

Ten or more counts support this clonotype. The chain joins TRBV29-1 to TRBJ2-7; TRBD1 matches at 10 bases. Germline CDR1 is SQVTM and CDR2 is ANQGSEA. Losses at the gene ends were 3 bases for V and 5 bases for J; bases not matched to a gene: 7. The CDR3 totals 14 residues. For the CDR3, the DNA is TGCAGCGTTGAGGGGACAGGGGCTCACAACGAGCAGTACTTC. Translated: CSVEGTGAHNEQYF.

The sample holds many counts of this clonotype. This sequence joins TRBV5-4 and TRBJ1-1; D unresolved. Germline V CDR1 and CDR2: SGHNT, YYREEE (reference sequence). The V end was cut by 0 bases, the J end by 3 bases, with 3 bases between. This CDR3 spans 12 amino acids. In DNA form, the CDR3 reads TGTGCCAGCAGCTTGGGGGACACTGAAGCTTTCTTT. Translation: CASSLGDTEAFF.

This clonotype was found a few times. The chain has TRBV20-1 and TRBJ1-5; the D is unclear. The V and J ends lost 5 bases and 2 bases respectively, with 10 bases between them. From germline, CDR1 is DFQATT and CDR2 SNEGSKA (reference sequence). This CDR3 has 13 residues. The CDR3 nucleotides read TGCAGTGCTGATGGGCGGGGCAATCAGCCCCAGCATTTT. It codes for CSADGRGNQPQHF.

This clonotype was detected ten times or more. This chain joins TRBV5-4 and TRBJ2-2; 12 bases match TRBD1. This CDR3 is 16 amino acids long. Germline V gives CDR1 SGHNT, CDR2 YYREEE (reference sequence). With V trimmed by 7 bases and J by 7 bases, 11 bases remained unmatched. The CDR3 DNA is TGTGCCAGCTCGGGACAGGGGGCTTTACTCGGCGGGGAGCTGTTTTTT. It codes for CASSGQGALLGGELFF.

This sequence joins TRBV20-1 and TRBJ2-3, with TRBD1 as a possible D gene (5 bases). Trimming left V 6 bases short and J 2 bases short, with 15 bases between. Germline CDR1 is DFQATT and CDR2 is SNEGSKA (reference sequence). This CDR3 contains 14 residues. CDR3 protein: CSARVLRATDTQYF. In nucleotides, the CDR3 is TGCAGTGCCCGAGTCCTCAGGGCCACAGATACGCAGTATTTT.

This clonotype was detected only a few times. With a much larger clone just one base away, this may be a read error. The rearrangement uses TRBV29-1 and TRBJ2-7, with D perhaps given as TRBD1 or TRBD2 (6 bases each). CDR1 is SQVTM and CDR2 is ANQGSEA in the germline V gene. CDR3 size: 14 residues. CDR3 residues: CSVEANQGGYDQYF. The CDR3 DNA reads as TGCAGCGTTGAAGCAAATCAAGGGGGGTACGATCAGTACTTC.

At least ten counts were recorded for this clonotype. The gene calls are TRBV28 and TRBJ2-3, with D perhaps TRBD1 (6 bases). Germline lookup yields CDR1 MDHEN and CDR2 SYDVKM. V shed 5 bases and J shed 6 bases, with 21 bases lying between them. The CDR3 runs 16 residues. The DNA for the CDR3 is TGTGCCAGCAGTCTACCACTGACAGGCCTCAGGGATACGCAGTATTTT. Encoded protein: CASSLPLTGLRDTQYF. The full variable domain, with the rest looked up from reference TRBV28 and TRBJ2-3, is DVKVTQSSRYLVKRTGEKVFLECVQDMDHENMFWYRQDPGLGLRLIYFSYDVKMKEKGDIPEGYSVSREKKERFSLILESASTNQTSMYLCASSLPLTGLRDTQYFGPGTRLTVL.

The gene calls are TRBV12-3 or TRBV12-4 and TRBJ1-1; D is undetermined. V was cut by 1 base and J by 4 bases, with 7 bases left in between. The CDR3 spans 13 residues. The CDR3 DNA follows: TGTGCCAGCAGTTTAGGAACAACCACTGAAGCTTTCTTT. Translating gives CASSLGTTTEAFF.

This clonotype has at least ten counts. The chain uses TRBV12-3 or TRBV12-4 and TRBJ2-5; 11 positions match TRBD1. There are 15 residues in the CDR3. V lost 5 bases to trimming and J lost 5 bases; unmatched junction nucleotides: 7. CDR3 loop: CASSPRTGGTETQYF. The CDR3 DNA reads as TGTGCCAGCAGTCCCAGGACAGGGGGCACGGAGACCCAGTACTTC.